The present T cell receptor beta chain was sequenced within a study of cytomegalovirus exposure and HLA in healthy donors. Healthy bone marrow donors made up the donor group. Germline loops: CDR1 MDHEN, CDR2 SYDVKM. V gave up 4 bases and J gave up 3 bases, with 4 bases separating them. The CDR3 runs to 11 residues. This clone was picked up a small number of times. The sample contains more than one DNA sequence encoding this CDR3. PCR employed 60 Vbeta and 13 Jbeta primers. Clones were read by immunoSEQ multiplex PCR, and TCRdb kept only the in-frame ones, dropping some. The sample has 200,000 or so clones, about 82% seen once.

This chain links TRBV28 with TRBJ2-7, with D unresolved. What was sequenced was PBMCs. This receptor was obtained from a man aged 30 to 45 in good health and CMV-seronegative. The CDR3 spells CASSSYYEQYF. CDR3 in DNA: TGTGCCAGCAGTTCCTACTACGAGCAGTACTTC.